Sequencing of this TCR beta chain was carried out in a study of cytomegalovirus exposure and HLA in healthy donors. Overall study context: Previous work identified 120 million or so unique TCR beta sequences from about 179 million T cells. Overall study findings and caveats: According to a later analysis, most TCR beta chains associated with CMV appeared HLA-restricted. Investigators reported more than 150 TCR beta chains as tied to cytomegalovirus. Links to common viral pathogens appeared, in a later analysis, for several of the most significant clusters.

This PCR relied on a set of 60 Vbeta primers and 13 Jbeta primers. Here immunoSEQ multiplex PCR was the method, and the copy in TCRdb shows in-frame clones only, minus some. The table lists roughly 80,000 clones. As to this clone: Its antigen is unknown.

This CDR3 contains 12 residues. V dropped 6 bases and J dropped 7; count of bases not matched to a gene: 7. In germline, CDR1 is SQVTM, CDR2 ANQGSEA. The genes are TRBV29-1 and TRBJ1-2, with 8 bases lining up with TRBD1. This receptor was identified in a woman aged 25 to 39 in good health and CMV-seronegative. The sample consisted of PBMCs. CDR3 residues: CSVPQGAGGYTF. CDR3 DNA sequence: TGCAGCGTGCCTCAGGGGGCTGGTGGCTACACCTTC.